This entry lists 32 T cell receptor beta chains sequenced from one sample in a study of T cell repertoires in cytomegalovirus infection. MiXCR, applied by TCRdb to the reads, yields one record per CDR3 protein. The sample has around 740,000 distinct CDR3 sequences, 35% seen once. Sequencing was done on a sample of PBMCs. Receptors were obtained from a human donor in good health (CMV status not recorded). Some clones in this sample may be carry-over from other donors' samples.

This clonotype has a handful of counts. The chain carries TRBV12-3 or TRBV12-4 and TRBJ1-5; 8 bases match TRBD1. Germline trimming cut 6 bases from V and 7 bases from J; bases unmatched to any gene: 8. The length of the CDR3 is 14 residues. The CDR3 reads CASRRDRGGQPQHF. The CDR3 nucleotides are TGTGCCAGCAGGCGAGACAGGGGAGGGCAGCCCCAGCATTTT.

The gene calls are TRBV5-1 and TRBJ2-1, with D possibly being TRBD1 or TRBD2 (6 bases each). The CDR3 is 15 amino acids. V was clipped by 5 bases and J by 2 bases, with 14 bases between them. Germline CDR1 SGHRS, CDR2 YFSETQ. CDR3 region: CASSERGATYNEQFF. CDR3 sequence (DNA): TGCGCCAGCAGTGAAAGGGGGGCCACCTACAATGAGCAGTTCTTC.

The chain uses TRBV5-1 and TRBJ2-1; possibly TRBD1 for D (6 bases). The CDR3 is made up of 14 amino acids. Looked up from germline, CDR1 is SGHRS and CDR2 is YFSETQ. With 0 bases removed from V and 7 bases from J, the gap between germline ends came to 11 bases. CDR3 amino acids: CASSLAAGVNEQFF. CDR3 sequence (DNA): TGCGCCAGCAGCTTGGCGGCAGGGGTGAATGAGCAGTTCTTC.

For the CDR3, the DNA is TGTGCCAGCAGCTTAGAGACAGGGGACTACGAGCAGTACTTC. Translating gives CASSLETGDYEQYF. The chain couples TRBV7-6 to TRBJ2-7, with 8 nucleotides matching TRBD1. Per germline, CDR1 SGHVS and CDR2 FNYEAQ. The CDR3 spans 14 residues. Germline trimming cut 1 base from V and 3 bases from J; bases unmatched to any gene: 2.

In this sample, this clonotype turned up a few times. The rearrangement links TRBV18 to TRBJ1-5; tentatively, D is TRBD1 (6 bases). From germline, CDR1 is KGHSH and CDR2 LQKENI. V shed 6 bases and J shed 6 bases, with 15 bases lying between them. The CDR3 consists of 14 residues. CDR3 coding DNA: TGTGCCAGCTCGGCGGACAGAGCGGCTCAGCCCCAGCATTTT. Translation: CASSADRAAQPQHF.

This clonotype was seen a few times. This chain joins TRBV18 and TRBJ1-2; D is ambiguous. The germline CDR1 and CDR2 sequences are KGHSH and LQKENI. V lost 5 bases to trimming and J lost 4 bases, with 8 bases between them. This CDR3 has 12 residues. CDR3 nucleotide sequence: TGTGCCAGCTCAGGGCAGCTCTATGGCTACACCTTC. Its translation is CASSGQLYGYTF.

This clonotype occurred a few times. The chain couples TRBV19 to TRBJ1-6; D unresolved. The V gene lost 3 bases and the J gene lost 7 bases, with 16 bases spanning the gap. The germline V gene encodes CDR1 LNHDA and CDR2 SQIVND (reference sequence). The length of the CDR3 is 16 residues. The CDR3: CASSIVYPGRNSPLHF. As DNA, the CDR3 is TGTGCCAGTAGTATTGTTTACCCGGGGAGGAATTCACCCCTCCACTTT.

As for this clonotype: The CDR3 carries no conserved terminal phenylalanine or tryptophan, so it likely arises from a read error. J is TRBJ2-2 and V is TRBV7-3; D is perhaps TRBD1 (6 bases). The CDR3 has 14 amino acids. V was shortened by 5 bases and J by 4 bases, with 11 bases between the two germline ends. Per germline, CDR1 SGHTA and CDR2 FQGTGA. CDR3 amino acids: CASSAQGPTGELFC. The DNA of the CDR3 is TGTGCCAGCAGCGCACAGGGACCCACCGGGGAGCTGTTTTGT.

There are many counts of this clonotype. This chain connects TRBV11-3 to TRBJ2-5; maybe TRBD1 (5 bases). Germline CDR1 SGHNT, CDR2 YENEEA. The ends were cut back, 3 bases at V and 1 base at J, with 12 bases in the middle. The CDR3 has 15 amino acids. The CDR3 sequence: CASSLGQGPQETQYF. CDR3 nucleotide sequence: TGTGCCAGCAGCTTGGGCCAGGGCCCCCAAGAGACCCAGTACTTC.

The chain employs TRBV12-3 or TRBV12-4 and TRBJ1-4; 10 bases are shared with TRBD1. V was pared by 6 bases and J by 10 bases, with 5 bases of the junction left unmatched. The CDR3 is made up of 13 amino acids. The CDR3 spells CASSGQGVAKLFF. The CDR3 DNA follows: TGTGCCAGCAGCGGACAGGGGGTCGCAAAACTGTTTTTT.

The chain has TRBV28 and TRBJ2-1; D might be TRBD1 (5 bases). The germline V and J ends were trimmed by 6 bases and 7 bases, with 16 bases remaining between them. The CDR3 is made up of 14 amino acids. CDR1 is MDHEN and CDR2 is SYDVKM in the germline V gene. The CDR3 loop reads CASSPVGGANEQFF. The CDR3 DNA is TGTGCCAGCAGCCCCGTCGGTGGGGCAAATGAGCAGTTCTTC.

V and J are TRBV18 and TRBJ1-5; D remains unclear. CDR1 is KGHSH, CDR2 LQKENI, per germline. V was clipped by 3 bases and J by 4 bases, with 13 bases between them. The length of the CDR3 is 15 residues. The CDR3 region has the DNA TGTGCCAGCTCACCTTGGGAGGGCCCTAATCAGCCCCAGCATTTT. Its translation: CASSPWEGPNQPQHF.

A word on this clonotype: Relative to the germline gene, one junction end is altered; a read error may explain this. Here the CDR3 DNA reads TGTGGCAGCAGCCGGGACATCGTACAAGAGACCCAGTACTTC. Translated, it gives CGSSRDIVQETQYF. This sequence joins TRBV11-2 and TRBJ2-5, with TRBD1 as a possible D gene (6 bases). From germline, CDR1 is SGHAT and CDR2 FQNNGV. The CDR3 consists of 14 residues. Full variable domain (missing parts from reference TRBV11-2 and TRBJ2-5): EAGVAQSPRYKIIEKRQSVAFWCNPISGHATLYWYQQILGQGPKLLIQFQNNGVVDDSQLPKDRFSAERLKGVDSTLKIQPAKLEDSAVYLCGSSRDIVQETQYFGPGTRLLVL.

The chain employs TRBV7-9 and TRBJ1-6; TRBD1 aligns across 7 bases. There are 13 residues in the CDR3. In germline, CDR1 is SEHNR, CDR2 FQNEAQ (reference sequence). The V segment lost 8 bases and the J segment 6 bases; nucleotides outside the gene matches: 4. The CDR3 DNA reads as TGTGCCAGCCAGGGACAGCGTAATTCACCCCTCCACTTT. It translates to CASQGQRNSPLHF.

A remark on this clonotype: With a much larger clone just one base away, this may be a read error. The chain couples TRBV5-1 to TRBJ2-7; D gene uncertain. The CDR3 has 13 amino acids. V gave up 1 base and J gave up 2 bases, with 7 bases separating them. Germline-derived CDR1 and CDR2 are SGHRS and YFSETQ. CDR3 DNA: TGCGCCAGCAGCTTGCTTCCACCCTACGAGCAGTACTTC. Residues: CASSLLPPYEQYF.

This chain links TRBV25-1 with TRBJ2-1; 10 nucleotides match TRBD2. The CDR3 consists of 15 residues. The germline V gene encodes CDR1 MGHDK and CDR2 SYGVNS. V lost 9 bases, J lost 7 bases, and 12 bases stayed unmatched. The CDR3 nucleotides are TGTGCCAGTTCAGGGCTAGCGGGGGTGAGGAATGAGCAGTTCTTC. Translation gives CASSGLAGVRNEQFF.

The chain carries TRBV20-1 and TRBJ2-1; D call uncertain. The V end was cut by 7 bases, the J end by 2 bases, with 15 bases between. Germline CDR1 and CDR2: DFQATT and SNEGSKA (reference sequence). CDR3 length equals 14 residues. The CDR3 DNA reads as TGCAGTGTCGACGGCGCTCCGACCTACAATGAGCAGTTCTTC. Translating it yields CSVDGAPTYNEQFF.

The rearrangement links TRBV6-1 to TRBJ2-1; D uncertain. V was shortened by 5 bases and J by 0 bases, with 11 bases between the two germline ends. Germline assignment: CDR1 MNHNS and CDR2 SASEGT. The CDR3 extends over 15 amino acids. The CDR3 nucleotides are TGTGCCAGCAGTCTCCAACGGAGCTCCTACAATGAGCAGTTCTTC. This translates into CASSLQRSSYNEQFF.

Notes on this clonotype: This may be a read error, as it is one base from a much larger clone. V and J are TRBV7-2 and TRBJ1-1, with 9 bases aligning to TRBD1. This CDR3 comprises 14 residues. V gave up 8 bases and J gave up 4 bases; unmatched junction bases: 8. The germline gives CDR1 SGHTA, CDR2 FQGNSA. CDR3 in amino acids: CASRVWDRATEAFF. As DNA, the CDR3 is TGTGCCAGCCGCGTATGGGACAGGGCCACTGAAGCTTTCTTT. The whole variable domain, remainder taken from reference TRBV7-2 and TRBJ1-1, is GAGVSQSPSNKVTEKGKDVELRCDPISGHTALYWYRQSLGQGLEFLIYFQGNSAPDKSGLPSDRFSAERTGGSVSTLTIQRTQQEDSAVYLCASRVWDRATEAFFGQGTRLTVV.

This clonotype was picked up one time. V and J are TRBV19 and TRBJ2-6, with D tentatively TRBD1 (5 bases). Germline CDR1 and CDR2: LNHDA and SQIVND (reference sequence). This CDR3 has 16 residues. Trimming pared 1 base from V and 4 bases from J, leaving 11 bases between. CDR3 amino acids: CASSIVQGLGANVLTF. The DNA for the CDR3 is TGTGCCAGTAGTATAGTGCAGGGTCTGGGGGCCAACGTCCTGACTTTC.

J is TRBJ2-7 and V is TRBV4-1; D may be TRBD1 (6 bases). In germline, CDR1 is MGHRA, CDR2 YSYEKL. V dropped 0 bases and J dropped 3 bases, with 15 bases sitting between them. The CDR3 is 16 residues long. CDR3: CASSQELAGEFYEQYF. The CDR3 DNA reads TGCGCCAGCAGCCAAGAACTTGCAGGGGAATTCTACGAGCAGTACTTC.

This sequence joins TRBV4-2 and TRBJ2-1; D possibly corresponds to TRBD2 (7 bases). V gave up 0 bases and J gave up 4 bases, with 13 bases separating them. The CDR3 runs to 16 residues. Germline values: CDR1 LGHNA, CDR2 YNFKEQ. CDR3 residues: CASSQEGGGRYNEQFF. As DNA, the CDR3 is TGTGCCAGCAGCCAAGAGGGGGGGGGCCGGTACAATGAGCAGTTCTTC.

A few counts support this clonotype. The J gene is TRBJ2-2, the V gene TRBV18, with TRBD1 matching 8 bases. The CDR3 is made up of 17 amino acids. Germline V CDR1 and CDR2: KGHSH, LQKENI. V dropped 1 base and J dropped 1; count of bases not matched to a gene: 5. This chain's CDR3 is CASSPRSGTGNTGELFF. The CDR3 coding sequence is TGTGCCAGCTCACCACGATCCGGGACAGGGAACACCGGGGAGCTGTTTTTT.

The J gene is TRBJ2-5, the V gene TRBV11-2; D possibly corresponds to TRBD1 (6 bases). The V gene lost 5 bases and the J gene lost 7 bases, with 17 bases spanning the gap. Germline values: CDR1 SGHAT, CDR2 FQNNGV. CDR3 length: 14 amino acids. For the CDR3, the DNA is TGTGCCAGCAGCCTTGGATCTAGAGGGGGGACCCAGTACTTC. Translating it yields CASSLGSRGGTQYF.

This clonotype was seen more than once but under ten times. The gene calls are TRBV10-3 and TRBJ1-2; no definite D call. CDR3 length: 12 residues. Trimming took 5 bases from V and 4 from J, leaving 8 bases between them. CDR1 is ENHRY, CDR2 SYGVKD, per germline. This chain's CDR3 is CAISHVVYGYTF. The DNA for the CDR3 is TGTGCCATCAGTCACGTTGTCTATGGCTACACCTTC.

This clonotype was observed a single time. The chain has TRBV9 and TRBJ2-1; 8 bases match TRBD2. Germline V gives CDR1 SGDLS, CDR2 YYNGEE. J gave up 5 bases and V 0 bases, and 7 bases lay outside the gene matches. This CDR3 is built from 16 residues. CDR3 nucleotide sequence: TGTGCCAGCAGCGTAGCCCTGACTAGCGTAGACAATGAGCAGTTCTTC. Protein product: CASSVALTSVDNEQFF.

The sample holds a few counts of this clonotype. The chain has TRBV28 and TRBJ2-3; 7 nucleotides match TRBD2. The CDR3 extends over 14 amino acids. Germline V CDR1 and CDR2: MDHEN, SYDVKM. V was pared by 3 bases and J by 3 bases, with 3 bases of the junction left unmatched. The CDR3 DNA reads TGTGCCAGCAGTTTTTGGCGGGAGACAGATACGCAGTATTTT. It translates to CASSFWRETDTQYF.

This chain connects TRBV19 to TRBJ1-5; D ambiguous. V was shortened by 6 bases and J by 2 bases, with 11 bases between the two germline ends. The CDR3 is 14 amino acids. CDR1 and CDR2 from the germline V gene are LNHDA and SQIVND (reference sequence). Written as DNA, the CDR3 is TGTGCCAGTAGGGACTGGGTAGGCAATCAGCCCCAGCATTTT. Residues: CASRDWVGNQPQHF.

This clonotype was seen a few times. The rearrangement joins TRBV18 to TRBJ2-7; D gene uncertain. V was shortened by 3 bases and J by 6 bases, with 12 bases between the two germline ends. The CDR3 runs to 13 residues. Germline CDR1 reads KGHSH; CDR2 reads LQKENI. This CDR3 reads CASSPGLTGEQYF. CDR3 DNA: TGTGCCAGCTCACCGGGTCTGACTGGCGAGCAGTACTTC. The variable domain in full, with the rest retrieved from reference TRBV18 and TRBJ2-7, is NAGVMQNPRHLVRRRGQEARLRCSPMKGHSHVYWYRQLPEEGLKFMVYLQKENIIDESGMPKERFSAEFPKEGPSILRIQQVVRGDSAAYFCASSPGLTGEQYFGPGTRLTVT.

V and J are TRBV7-9 and TRBJ2-1; 7 bases are shared with TRBD2. The CDR3 loop spans 16 amino acids. V lost 5 bases, J lost 4 bases, and 11 bases stayed unmatched. Germline V CDR1 and CDR2: SEHNR, FQNEAQ (reference sequence). The CDR3 DNA sequence: TGTGCCAGCAGCCACCCCCTAGCGGACTATTACAATGAGCAGTTCTTC. Translation gives CASSHPLADYYNEQFF. Together with reference TRBV7-9 and TRBJ2-1, the CDR3 gives the full variable domain: DTGVSQNPRHKITKRGQNVTFRCDPISEHNRLYWYRQTLGQGPEFLTYFQNEAQLEKSRLLSDRFSAERPKGSFSTLEIQRTEQGDSAMYLCASSHPLADYYNEQFFGPGTRLTVL.

The chain joins TRBV28 to TRBJ2-2; D remains unclear. The germline CDR1 and CDR2 sequences are MDHEN and SYDVKM. Trimming cost V 10 bases and J 0 bases, with 6 bases left between them. This CDR3 region has 12 residues. CDR3 in DNA: TGTGCCACCCCGGCGAACACCGGGGAGCTGTTTTTT. Translating gives CATPANTGELFF.

This clonotype was observed a handful of times. This chain uses TRBV5-6 with TRBJ2-7; no clear D gene. The CDR3 loop spans 16 amino acids. The ends were cut back, 1 base at V and 0 bases at J, with 14 bases in the middle. In germline, CDR1 is SGHDT, CDR2 YYEEEE. The CDR3 DNA is TGTGCCAGCAGCTTGATGCATGCCCGGAGCTCCTACGAGCAGTACTTC. Residues: CASSLMHARSSYEQYF.